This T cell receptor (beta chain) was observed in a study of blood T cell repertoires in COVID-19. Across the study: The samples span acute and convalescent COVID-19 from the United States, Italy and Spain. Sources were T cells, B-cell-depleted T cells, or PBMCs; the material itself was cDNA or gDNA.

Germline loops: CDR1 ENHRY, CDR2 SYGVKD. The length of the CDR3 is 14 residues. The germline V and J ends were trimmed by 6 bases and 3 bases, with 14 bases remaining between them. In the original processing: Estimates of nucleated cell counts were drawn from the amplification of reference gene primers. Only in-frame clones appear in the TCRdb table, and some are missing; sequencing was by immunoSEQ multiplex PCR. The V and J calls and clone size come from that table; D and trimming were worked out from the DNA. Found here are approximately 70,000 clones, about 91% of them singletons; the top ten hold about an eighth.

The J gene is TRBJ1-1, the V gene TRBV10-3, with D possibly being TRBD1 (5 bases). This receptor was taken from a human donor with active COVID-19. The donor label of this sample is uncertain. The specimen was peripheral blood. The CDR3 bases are TGTGCCATCAGAACAGGCAGGGTGGACACTGAAGCTTTCTTT. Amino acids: CAIRTGRVDTEAFF.